This T cell receptor (beta chain) was identified during a study of OX40 agonist ivuxolimab in advanced cancers. Context from the whole study: Ivuxolimab, which targeted the costimulatory receptor OX40 (CD134), was an agonistic, fully human IgG2 monoclonal antibody. Patients were allowed to have had prior anti-PD-1, anti-PD-L1 or anti-CTLA-4 therapy, and 30% to 50% of the dose-escalation patients had previously received checkpoint inhibitors. Three dose-escalation patients achieved partial responses, one with hepatocellular carcinoma and two with cutaneous melanoma. Intravenous ivuxolimab was administered to patients every 2 weeks at six dose levels: 0.01, 0.1, 0.3, 1.5, 3 and 10 mg/kg. Of the approximately 50 dose-escalation patients, hepatocellular carcinoma was present in around 20, melanoma in approximately 15, renal cell carcinoma in 9 and head and neck cancer in 9. The point of sequencing TCRbeta in the periphery was to test whether ivuxolimab changed TCR sequence diversity and drove clonal T-cell expansion. The dose-escalation cohort was roughly 80% male with a mean age of approximately 60 years, ranging from roughly 23 to 80. The paper describes the monotherapy dose-escalation part (N = 52 patients) of the phase I trial of ivuxolimab.

The CDR3, from cysteine to phenylalanine, totals 16 residues. Solely the CDR3 DNA is kept, with 48 bases framed from the first base. For CDR1 and CDR2, the germline V gene lists SGDLS and YYNGEE. Deletion took 0 bases off V and 4 bases off J, with a span of 14 bases between the germline ends. Points on this clone: Its recognized antigen is unknown. Base-call qualities are not available, and no considerably larger clone is one nucleotide away.

To sequence the TCRbeta CDR3 region, genomic DNA was isolated from the sorted cells. The immunoSEQ Assay was used to sequence the TCRbeta CDR3 regions. What TCRdb holds here is the immuneACCESS table cut down to in-frame rearrangements. Part of the clones is not present; checked against another copy, under half of the missing clones reflect an unresolved V gene, and the others are unexplained. The sample table holds about 27,000 clones, of which about 88% were seen once. The ten biggest clones cover around 31% of the sample. The trial excluded patients who had a history of autoimmune disease or were on systemic immunosuppression. Peripheral blood for TCR sequencing was collected from all dose cohorts at baseline, on cycle 4 day 1, and on cycle 7 day 1. The samples were drawn from a first-in-human, open-label, multicenter phase I dose-escalation trial of ivuxolimab. Adults with locally advanced or metastatic head and neck squamous cell, hepatocellular, melanoma or renal cell carcinoma were enrolled in the trial. CD4+ and CD8+ T cells were sorted separately from peripheral blood before TCR sequencing.

Broad study findings and their caveats: At doses from 0.1 to 3.0 mg/kg, clonal expansion was seen in both CD4+ and CD8+ blood T cells between baseline and week 6. After ivuxolimab, expanded clones were on average more numerous among CD8+ T cells than among CD4+ T cells. Antigen specificity was not determined for the clonally expanded peripheral T cells. Low levels of normalized T-cell clonal expansion were also shown by some nonresponding patients. In partial responders in the 0.1-3.0 mg/kg groups, normalized peripheral clonal expansion was found to be among the lowest, especially among CD8+ T cells.

The V and J segments used are TRBV9 and TRBJ2-1, with TRBD2 perhaps the D gene, on 5 matching bases. This material consisted of CD4+ or CD8+ T cells sorted from blood, taken in a trial of the OX40 agonist ivuxolimab. The TCR comes from an adult with an advanced solid tumor such as melanoma, head and neck, liver or kidney cancer. The nucleotide sequence is given as TGTGCCAGCAGCGTAGCAACGAGCGGAAATTACAATGAGCAGTTCTTC. Its amino acids are CASSVATSGNYNEQFF.